These 16 T cell receptor beta chains originate from one sample sequenced in a study of blood T cell repertoires in COVID-19. The method was immunoSEQ multiplex PCR; TCRdb's version includes in-frame clones alone and lacks a portion of them. This sample has about 270,000 clones, with roughly 90% found just once. Specimen: peripheral blood. Source of these receptors: a woman aged 25 to 39 with COVID-19, enrolled during active disease.

This clone was found once. The CDR3 nucleotides are TGTGCCATCAGTGGAGCTGAACAGGGAACTGGAAACACCATATATTTT. It translates to CAISGAEQGTGNTIYF. J is TRBJ1-3 and V is TRBV10-3; TRBD1 might be the D (6 bases). The CDR3 sequence is 16 residues long. Between the trimmed V and J ends, which lost 4 bases and 2 bases, there was a span of 15 bases. Germline CDR1 and CDR2: ENHRY and SYGVKD.

As DNA, the CDR3 is TGTGCCAGCTCAGAATTGCGACAAAAGCGGGGAAGCAGCACAGATACGCAGTATTTT. It specifies CASSELRQKRGSSTDTQYF. The chain recombines TRBV18 with TRBJ2-3, with 7 bases aligning to TRBD2. The CDR3 has 19 amino acids. Germline assignment: CDR1 KGHSH and CDR2 LQKENI. The V and J ends lost 5 bases and 0 bases, in that order; junction bases with no gene match: 17.

This clone has more than one count but fewer than ten. The chain couples TRBV20-1 to TRBJ2-1; the match to TRBD1 covers 8 bases. V lost 1 base, J lost 15 bases, and 5 bases stayed unmatched. The CDR3 totals 11 residues. From germline, CDR1 is DFQATT and CDR2 SNEGSKA (reference sequence). The CDR3 protein is CSARARTGLFF. The DNA for the CDR3 is TGCAGTGCTAGAGCTCGGACAGGGCTGTTCTTC.

The gene calls are TRBV18 and TRBJ2-7; TRBD1 aligns across 9 bases. The CDR3 contains 16 residues. Germline CDR1 is KGHSH and CDR2 is LQKENI. J lost 5 bases, V lost 2 bases, and 10 bases had no gene match. CDR3 protein: CASSPKFQDRGNEQYF. The CDR3 region has the DNA TGTGCCAGCTCACCAAAATTTCAGGACAGGGGTAACGAGCAGTACTTC.

The rearrangement uses TRBV11-3 and TRBJ2-3; D may be TRBD1 (9 bases). The germline V gene encodes CDR1 SGHNT and CDR2 YENEEA. Trimming stripped 5 bases from V and 3 bases from J, with 18 bases between. This CDR3 region has 16 residues. CDR3 nucleotides: TGTGCCAGCAGCCCCGGGGGGGACAGGGAGACAGATACGCAGTATTTT. Residues: CASSPGGDRETDTQYF.

Turning to this clone: At the DNA level, this CDR3 is encoded by other sequences in the same sample as well. The chain carries TRBV27 and TRBJ2-7; possibly TRBD1 for D (5 bases). The length of the CDR3 is 13 residues. Per germline, CDR1 MNHEY and CDR2 SMNVEV (reference sequence). V was shortened by 3 bases and J by 1 base, with 7 bases between the two germline ends. CDR3 nucleotides: TGTGCCAGCAGTTTTACAGGATCCTACGAGCAGTACTTC. This sequence encodes CASSFTGSYEQYF.

V and J are TRBV11-3 and TRBJ2-2; D remains ambiguous. Trimming cost V 3 bases and J 2 bases, with 7 bases left between them. The CDR3 consists of 14 residues. Looked up from germline, CDR1 is SGHNT and CDR2 is YENEEA. CDR3 nucleotide sequence: TGTGCCAGCAGCTTTGGGCTAAACACCGGGGAGCTGTTTTTT. Translated, it gives CASSFGLNTGELFF.

This rearrangement joins TRBV2 to TRBJ1-1, with no clear D. The CDR3 has 13 residues. The germline V gene has CDR1 SNHLY and CDR2 FYNNEI. V lost 1 base and J 3 bases, leaving 6 bases between the germline ends. The CDR3 DNA reads TGTGCCAGCAGTGAAGGGAGTTACACTGAAGCTTTCTTT. This translates into CASSEGSYTEAFF.

V usage is TRBV7-9 and J usage is TRBJ2-1, with 7 bases that match TRBD2. This CDR3 region has 14 residues. The junction had 2 bases not matched to a gene; V was cut back by 5 bases and J by 1 base. Germline values: CDR1 SEHNR, CDR2 FQNEAQ (reference sequence). The CDR3 loop reads CASSDSGSYNEQFF. In DNA form, the CDR3 reads TGTGCCAGCAGCGATAGCGGGTCCTACAATGAGCAGTTCTTC.

This rearrangement joins TRBV2 to TRBJ2-1, with 10 positions matching TRBD2. After removal of 4 bases from V and 8 bases from J, the junction contained 8 bases not matched to a gene. Germline V gives CDR1 SNHLY, CDR2 FYNNEI. The CDR3 runs 15 residues. The DNA for the CDR3 is TGTGCCAGCAGTGGACTAGCGGGTCTACGCGATGAGCAGTTCTTC. Protein: CASSGLAGLRDEQFF. Combining the CDR3 with reference TRBV2 and TRBJ2-1 gives the whole variable domain EPEVTQTPSHQVTQMGQEVILRCVPISNHLYFYWYRQILGQKVEFLVSFYNNEISEKSEIFDDQFSVERPDGSNFTLKIRSTKLEDSAMYFCASSGLAGLRDEQFFGPGTRLTVL.

The chain has TRBV6-5 and TRBJ1-2; D perhaps matches TRBD1 (5 bases). V gave up 6 bases and J gave up 2 bases, with 16 bases separating them. Germline assignment: CDR1 MNHEY and CDR2 SVGAGI. This CDR3 has 15 amino acids. The CDR3 loop reads CASRAAGSLNYGYTF. As DNA, the CDR3 is TGTGCCAGCAGAGCCGCAGGGTCCCTCAACTATGGCTACACCTTC.

V gene TRBV19 combines with J gene TRBJ1-6; D is undetermined. Looked up from germline, CDR1 is LNHDA and CDR2 is SQIVND (reference sequence). The germline V and J ends were trimmed by 5 bases and 0 bases, with 11 bases remaining between them. There are 16 residues in the CDR3. The CDR3, as DNA: TGTGCCAGTAGTGATCCCCCGGGCTCCTATAATTCACCCCTCCACTTT. Translation: CASSDPPGSYNSPLHF.

This rearrangement joins TRBV25-1 to TRBJ2-1; possible D gene TRBD2, 5 bases. The germline V gene has CDR1 MGHDK and CDR2 SYGVNS. The CDR3 covers 15 residues. V dropped 6 bases and J dropped 0 bases, with 12 bases sitting between them. Here the CDR3 reads CASRGSGHSYNEQFF. The CDR3 DNA is TGTGCCAGCAGGGGAAGCGGCCACTCCTACAATGAGCAGTTCTTC.

The CDR3 nucleotides read TGTGCCAGCAGCTTAGGCCCTGGGACAGGGGTCTATGGCTACACCTTC. It yields the protein CASSLGPGTGVYGYTF. V gene TRBV11-2 combines with J gene TRBJ1-2, with 10 bases fitting TRBD1. Trimming removed 1 base from V and 4 bases from J; junction bases left unmatched: 6. The germline V gene encodes CDR1 SGHAT and CDR2 FQNNGV. The CDR3 length is 16 residues.

This clone has a count of ten or more. Other nucleotide sequences in the sample specify the same CDR3. This chain links TRBV27 with TRBJ2-2; 8 bases are shared with TRBD1. There are 15 residues in the CDR3. CDR1 is MNHEY, CDR2 SMNVEV, per germline (reference sequence). With 4 bases clipped from V and 2 bases from J, the junction kept 3 bases outside the gene matches. Here the CDR3 reads CASSWGQANTGELFF. Written as DNA, the CDR3 is TGTGCCAGCAGTTGGGGACAGGCCAACACCGGGGAGCTGTTTTTT.

This clone was seen only once. The CDR3 coding sequence is TGTGCCAGCAGCCCCACAGGGGGGAATCAGCCCCAGCATTTT. Its protein is CASSPTGGNQPQHF. V and J are TRBV3-1 (or the pseudogene TRBV3-2) and TRBJ1-5; 8 nucleotides agree with TRBD1. V lost 4 bases to trimming and J lost 4 bases; unmatched junction nucleotides: 3. Looked up from germline, CDR1 is LGHDT and CDR2 is YNNKEL (reference sequence). This CDR3 has 14 amino acids.